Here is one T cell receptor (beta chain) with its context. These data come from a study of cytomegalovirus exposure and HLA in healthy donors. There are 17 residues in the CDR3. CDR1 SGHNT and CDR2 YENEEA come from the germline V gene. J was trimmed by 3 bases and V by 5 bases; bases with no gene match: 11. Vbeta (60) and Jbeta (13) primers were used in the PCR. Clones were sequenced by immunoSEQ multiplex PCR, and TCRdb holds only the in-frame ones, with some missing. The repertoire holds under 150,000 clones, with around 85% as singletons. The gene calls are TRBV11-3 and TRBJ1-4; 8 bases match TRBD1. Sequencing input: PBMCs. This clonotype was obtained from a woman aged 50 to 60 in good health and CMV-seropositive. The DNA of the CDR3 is TGTGCCAGCAGCAAACCAGGGGGCGAGAGGGCTAATGAAAAACTGTTTTTT. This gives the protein CASSKPGGERANEKLFF.